Reported below is one TCR beta chain. In the original analysis: Estimated nucleated cell counts came from reference gene primer amplification. TCRdb keeps only in-frame clones here, not all; method: immunoSEQ multiplex PCR. The D gene and trimming were derived from the DNA, and the V and J assignments and clone size from that table. The sample yields fewer than 150,000 clones, more than 75% seen once. This entry is derived from a study of blood T cell repertoires in COVID-19. CDR3 length: 15 residues. Germline CDR1 is LNHNV and CDR2 is YYDKDF (reference sequence). V gave up 1 base and J gave up 2 bases, with 11 bases separating them.

Sequencing was done on a sample of peripheral blood. This chain uses TRBV15 with TRBJ2-5; TRBD1 is a possible D gene (6 bases). This clonotype was obtained from a woman older than 75 with acute or convalescent COVID-19. The CDR3 spells CATSRVAGAQETQYF. In DNA form, the CDR3 reads TGTGCCACCAGCAGAGTTGCAGGGGCACAAGAGACCCAGTACTTC.